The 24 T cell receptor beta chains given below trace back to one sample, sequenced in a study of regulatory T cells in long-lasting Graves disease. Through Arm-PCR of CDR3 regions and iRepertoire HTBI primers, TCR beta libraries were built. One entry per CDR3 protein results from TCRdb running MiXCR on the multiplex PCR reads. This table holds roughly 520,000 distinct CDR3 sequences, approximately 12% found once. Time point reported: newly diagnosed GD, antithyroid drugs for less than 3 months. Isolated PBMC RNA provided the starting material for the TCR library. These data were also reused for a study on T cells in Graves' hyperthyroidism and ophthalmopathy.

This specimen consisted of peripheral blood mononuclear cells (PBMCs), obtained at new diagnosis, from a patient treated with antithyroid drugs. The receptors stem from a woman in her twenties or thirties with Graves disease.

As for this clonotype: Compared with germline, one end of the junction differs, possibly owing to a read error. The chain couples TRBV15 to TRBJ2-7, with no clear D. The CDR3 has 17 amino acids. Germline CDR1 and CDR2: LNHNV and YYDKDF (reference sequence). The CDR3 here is CATSGEVKAPSSYEQYF. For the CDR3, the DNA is TGTGCCACCAGCGGAGAGGTAAAGGCGCCTAGCTCCTACGAGCAGTACTTC.

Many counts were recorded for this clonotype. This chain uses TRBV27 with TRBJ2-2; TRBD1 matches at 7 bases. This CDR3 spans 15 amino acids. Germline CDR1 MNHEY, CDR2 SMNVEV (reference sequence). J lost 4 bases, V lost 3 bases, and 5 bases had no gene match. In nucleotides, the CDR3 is TGTGCCAGCAGTTTTTCCCCAGGGGGCACCGGGGAGCTGTTTTTT. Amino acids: CASSFSPGGTGELFF.

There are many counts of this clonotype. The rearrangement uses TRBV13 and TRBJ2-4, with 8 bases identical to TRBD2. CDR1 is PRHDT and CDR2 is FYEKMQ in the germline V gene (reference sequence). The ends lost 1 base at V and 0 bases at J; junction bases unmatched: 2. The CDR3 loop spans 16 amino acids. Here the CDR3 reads CASSLAGGLAKNIQYF. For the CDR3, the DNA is TGTGCCAGCAGCTTAGCGGGAGGGCTAGCCAAAAACATTCAGTACTTC. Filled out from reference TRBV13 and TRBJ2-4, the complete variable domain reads AAGVIQSPRHLIKEKRETATLKCYPIPRHDTVYWYQQGPGQDPQFLISFYEKMQSDKGSIPDRFSAQQFSDYHSELNMSSLELGDSALYFCASSLAGGLAKNIQYFGAGTRLSVL.

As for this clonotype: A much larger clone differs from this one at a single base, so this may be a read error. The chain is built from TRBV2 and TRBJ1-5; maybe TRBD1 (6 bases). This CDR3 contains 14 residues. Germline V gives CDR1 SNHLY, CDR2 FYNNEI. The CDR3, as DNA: TGTGTCAGCAGAGGACCATTGGGGGCCGGGCCCCAGCATTTT. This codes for CVSRGPLGAGPQHF.

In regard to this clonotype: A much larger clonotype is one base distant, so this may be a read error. CDR3 DNA: TGCAGTGCCATGGAACTAGCGGGAGTAGACGAGCAGTACTTC. It specifies CSAMELAGVDEQYF. The chain couples TRBV20-1 to TRBJ2-7, with 11 bases that match TRBD2. The V gene end was trimmed by 6 bases and the J gene end by 5 bases; junction bases not matched to a gene: 9. This CDR3 is 14 amino acids long. CDR1 and CDR2 (germline): DFQATT, SNEGSKA (reference sequence).

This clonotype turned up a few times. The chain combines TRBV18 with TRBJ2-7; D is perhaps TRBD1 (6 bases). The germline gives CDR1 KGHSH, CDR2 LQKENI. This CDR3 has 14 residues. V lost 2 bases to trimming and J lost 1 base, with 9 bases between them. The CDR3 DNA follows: TGTGCCAGCTCACCAGACAGGACTTCCTACGAGCAGTACTTC. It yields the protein CASSPDRTSYEQYF.

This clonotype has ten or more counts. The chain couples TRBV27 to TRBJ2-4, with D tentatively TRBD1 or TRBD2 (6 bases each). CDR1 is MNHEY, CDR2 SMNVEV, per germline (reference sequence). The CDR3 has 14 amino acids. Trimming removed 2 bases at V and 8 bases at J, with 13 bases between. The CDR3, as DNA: TGTGCCAGCAGTTTACATAACAGGGAGGACATTCAGTACTTC. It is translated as CASSLHNREDIQYF.

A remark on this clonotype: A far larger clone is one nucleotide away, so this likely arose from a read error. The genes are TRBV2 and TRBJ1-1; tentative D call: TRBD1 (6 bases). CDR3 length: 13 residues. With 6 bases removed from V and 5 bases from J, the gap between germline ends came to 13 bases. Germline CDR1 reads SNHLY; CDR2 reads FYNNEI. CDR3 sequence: CASRDSRRTEAFF. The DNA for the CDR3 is TGTGCCAGCAGGGACAGCCGGCGGACTGAAGCTTTCTTT.

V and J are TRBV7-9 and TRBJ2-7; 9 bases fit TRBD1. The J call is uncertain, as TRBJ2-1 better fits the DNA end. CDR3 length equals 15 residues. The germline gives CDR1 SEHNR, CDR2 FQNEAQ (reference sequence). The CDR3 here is CASSTGQGRWNEQFF. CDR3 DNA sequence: TGTGCCAGCAGTACCGGACAGGGGAGGTGGAATGAGCAGTTCTTC.

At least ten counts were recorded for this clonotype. CDR3 residues: CASRGQGAFF. CDR3 nucleotides: TGTGCCAGCAGGGGACAGGGCGCCTTCTTC. This chain connects TRBV2 to TRBJ2-1; 9 nucleotides agree with TRBD1. V lost 6 bases to trimming and J lost 16 bases; unmatched junction nucleotides: 4. The CDR3 spans 10 residues. CDR1 is SNHLY, CDR2 FYNNEI, per germline.

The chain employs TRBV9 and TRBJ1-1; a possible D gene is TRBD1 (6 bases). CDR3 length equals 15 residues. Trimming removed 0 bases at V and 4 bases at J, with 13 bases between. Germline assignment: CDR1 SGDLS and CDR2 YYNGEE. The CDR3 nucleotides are TGTGCCAGCAGCGTAGGTGGGGGAGGGGGCACTGAAGCTTTCTTT. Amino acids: CASSVGGGGGTEAFF. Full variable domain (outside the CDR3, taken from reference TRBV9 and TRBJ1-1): DSGVTQTPKHLITATGQRVTLRCSPRSGDLSVYWYQQSLDQGLQFLIQYYNGEERAKGNILERFSAQQFPDLHSELNLSSLELGDSALYFCASSVGGGGGTEAFFGQGTRLTVV.

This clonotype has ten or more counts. The CDR3 coding sequence is TGCGCCAGCAGCCCTGGGACTAGCGGGAGAGGTACGCAGTATTTT. Protein: CASSPGTSGRGTQYF. The chain employs TRBV5-1 and TRBJ2-3, with 14 bases matching TRBD2. The CDR3 has 15 amino acids. V shed 4 bases and J 8 bases; nucleotides not matched to a gene: 6. The germline CDR1 and CDR2 sequences are SGHRS and YFSETQ.

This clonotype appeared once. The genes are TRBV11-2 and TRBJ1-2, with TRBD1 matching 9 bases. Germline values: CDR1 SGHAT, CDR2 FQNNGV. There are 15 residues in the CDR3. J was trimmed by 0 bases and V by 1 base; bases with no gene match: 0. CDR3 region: CASSLGDRANYGYTF. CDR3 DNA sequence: TGTGCCAGCAGCTTAGGGGACAGGGCTAACTATGGCTACACCTTC.

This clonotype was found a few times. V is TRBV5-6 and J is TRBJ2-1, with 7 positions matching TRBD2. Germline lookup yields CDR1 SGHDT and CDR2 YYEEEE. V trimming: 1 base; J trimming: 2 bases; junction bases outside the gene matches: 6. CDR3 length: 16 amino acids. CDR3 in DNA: TGTGCCAGCAGCTTGCCCCAACTAGCGCCCTACAATGAGCAGTTCTTC. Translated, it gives CASSLPQLAPYNEQFF.

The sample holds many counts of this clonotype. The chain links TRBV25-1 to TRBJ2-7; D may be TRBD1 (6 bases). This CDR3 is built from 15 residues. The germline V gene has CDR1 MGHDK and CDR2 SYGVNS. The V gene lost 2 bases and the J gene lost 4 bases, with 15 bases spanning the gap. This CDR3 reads CASSEGWQGPYEQYF. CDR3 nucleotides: TGTGCCAGCAGTGAAGGCTGGCAGGGGCCTTACGAGCAGTACTTC.

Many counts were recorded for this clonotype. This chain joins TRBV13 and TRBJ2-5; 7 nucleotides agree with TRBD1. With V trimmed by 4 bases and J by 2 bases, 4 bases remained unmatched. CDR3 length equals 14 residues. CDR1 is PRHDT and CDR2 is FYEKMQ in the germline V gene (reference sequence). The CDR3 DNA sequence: TGTGCCAGCAGCTCGACAGGGCTACAAGAGACCCAGTACTTC. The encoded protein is CASSSTGLQETQYF.

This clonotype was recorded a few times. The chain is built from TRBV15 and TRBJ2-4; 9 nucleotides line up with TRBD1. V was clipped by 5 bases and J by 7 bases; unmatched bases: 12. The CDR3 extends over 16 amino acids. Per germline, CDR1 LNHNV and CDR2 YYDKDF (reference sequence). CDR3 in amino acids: CATSGRPGTGRNIQYF. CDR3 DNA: TGTGCCACCAGCGGGCGCCCTGGGACAGGGAGGAACATTCAGTACTTC.

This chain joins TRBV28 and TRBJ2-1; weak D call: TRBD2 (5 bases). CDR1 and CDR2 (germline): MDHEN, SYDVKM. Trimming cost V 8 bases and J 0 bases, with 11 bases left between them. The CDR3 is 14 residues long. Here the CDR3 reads CASGQDSSYNEQFF. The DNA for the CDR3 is TGTGCCAGCGGGCAGGACTCCTCCTACAATGAGCAGTTCTTC.

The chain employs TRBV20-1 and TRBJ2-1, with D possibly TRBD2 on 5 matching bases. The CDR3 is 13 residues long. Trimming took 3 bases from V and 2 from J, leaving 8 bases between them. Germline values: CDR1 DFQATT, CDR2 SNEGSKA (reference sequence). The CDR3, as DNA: TGCAGTGCTAGTGTGGGAGCCTACAATGAGCAGTTCTTC. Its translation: CSASVGAYNEQFF.

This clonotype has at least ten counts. The CDR3 loop is CASSLPSEDTQYF. CDR3 bases: TGTGCCAGCAGTTTACCCAGCGAAGATACGCAGTATTTT. This chain uses TRBV28 with TRBJ2-3; D ambiguous. The V end was cut by 2 bases, the J end by 5 bases, with 8 bases between. This CDR3 has 13 residues. Germline CDR1 is MDHEN and CDR2 is SYDVKM.

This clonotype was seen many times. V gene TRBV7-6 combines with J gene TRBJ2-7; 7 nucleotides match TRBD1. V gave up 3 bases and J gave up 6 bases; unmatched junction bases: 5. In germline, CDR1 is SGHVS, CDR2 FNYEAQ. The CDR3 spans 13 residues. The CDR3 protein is CASSFDREREQYF. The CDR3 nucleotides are TGTGCCAGCAGCTTCGACAGGGAACGCGAGCAGTACTTC. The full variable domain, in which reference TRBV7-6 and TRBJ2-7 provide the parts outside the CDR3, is GAGVSQSPRYKVTKRGQDVALRCDPISGHVSLYWYRQALGQGPEFLTYFNYEAQQDKSGLPNDRFSAERPEGSISTLTIQRTEQRDSAMYRCASSFDREREQYFGPGTRLTVT.

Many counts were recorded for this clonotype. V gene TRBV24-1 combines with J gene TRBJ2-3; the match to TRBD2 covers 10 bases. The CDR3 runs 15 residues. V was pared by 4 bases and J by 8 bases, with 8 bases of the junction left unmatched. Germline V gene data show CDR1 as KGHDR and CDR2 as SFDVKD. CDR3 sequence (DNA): TGTGCCACCAGTGACCCAAGCGGGAGGGCCGGTACGCAGTATTTT. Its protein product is CATSDPSGRAGTQYF.

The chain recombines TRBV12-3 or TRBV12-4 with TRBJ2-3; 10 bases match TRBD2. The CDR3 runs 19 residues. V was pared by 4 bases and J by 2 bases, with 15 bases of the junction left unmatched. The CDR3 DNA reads TGTGCCAGCAGTTGGTCAGAGTGGCTAGCGGGAGAGGCCACAGATACGCAGTATTTT. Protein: CASSWSEWLAGEATDTQYF.

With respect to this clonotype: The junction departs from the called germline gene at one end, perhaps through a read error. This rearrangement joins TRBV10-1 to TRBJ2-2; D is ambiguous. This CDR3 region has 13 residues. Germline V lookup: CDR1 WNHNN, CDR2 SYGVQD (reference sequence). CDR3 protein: CVSSEWWTGELFF. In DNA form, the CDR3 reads TGCGTCAGCAGTGAGTGGTGGACCGGGGAGCTGTTTTTT.